Included here is one TCR beta chain sequence, with context. As yet, its antigen is unknown. The sample comes from a study of post-analysis software for immune sequencing data. Across the study: Disease courses included relapsing-remitting, secondary progressive and progressive-relapsing multiple sclerosis. Study results and caveats: When patients were compared with controls, a handful of TRBV segments were more frequent, TRBV5-6, TRBV5-1 and TRBV20-1 among them. Patients with multiple sclerosis recorded significantly lower normalized Chao1 diversity than controls, the study found. By F measure, samples from a shared preparation batch strongly co-clustered.

This CDR3 spans 13 amino acids. Between the trimmed V and J ends, which lost 6 bases and 16 bases, there was a span of 23 bases. CDR1 is SGHKS, CDR2 YYEKEE, per germline (reference sequence). Unique molecular identifiers were built into the TCR beta cDNA libraries. Once about 0.95 to 10 million T cells were used, roughly 0.5 million cDNA molecules resulted. TCRdb itself ran the PCR reads through MiXCR, one entry per CDR3 protein. The sample holds a few hundred thousand distinct CDR3 sequences, roughly 34% seen once. The sequenced sample was blood. The TCR originated in a girl between 2 and 17 years old with multiple sclerosis. The chain combines TRBV5-5 with TRBJ2-1; the D gene could be TRBD1 or TRBD2 (6 bases each). CDR3 region: CASTPVFGGWGFF. The CDR3 DNA is TGTGCCAGCACCCCCGTATTCGGGGGCTGGGGATTCTTC.